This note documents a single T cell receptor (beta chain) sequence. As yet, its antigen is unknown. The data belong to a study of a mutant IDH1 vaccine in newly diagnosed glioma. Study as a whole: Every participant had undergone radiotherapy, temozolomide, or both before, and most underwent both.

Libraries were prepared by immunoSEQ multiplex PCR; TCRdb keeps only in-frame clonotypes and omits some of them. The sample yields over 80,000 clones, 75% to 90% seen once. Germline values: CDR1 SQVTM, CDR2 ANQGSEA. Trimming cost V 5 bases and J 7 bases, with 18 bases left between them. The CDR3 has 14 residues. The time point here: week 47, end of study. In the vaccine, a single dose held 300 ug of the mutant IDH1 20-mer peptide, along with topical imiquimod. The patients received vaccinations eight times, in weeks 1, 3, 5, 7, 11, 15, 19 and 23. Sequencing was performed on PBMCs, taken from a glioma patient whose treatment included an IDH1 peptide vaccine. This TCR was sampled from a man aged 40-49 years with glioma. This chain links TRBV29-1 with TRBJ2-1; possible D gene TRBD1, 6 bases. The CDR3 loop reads CSVTLWGHGNEQFF. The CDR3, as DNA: TGCAGCGTTACACTCTGGGGGCATGGGAATGAGCAGTTCTTC.